The 28 T cell receptor beta chains below were found in one sample sequenced in a study of CD8 T cells in ankylosing spondylitis. TCRdb reprocessed the 5' RACE reads via MiXCR and lists one record per CDR3 protein. The sample includes more than 250,000 distinct CDR3 sequences, 11% of them seen just once. Sequenced material: blood, either unsorted or a sorted T cell fraction (not recorded which). These receptors all come from a female donor with ankylosing spondylitis or in good health (not recorded which).

This clonotype was recorded a few times. The V gene is TRBV29-1, the J gene TRBJ2-1; no reliable D call. Trimming cost V 7 bases and J 5 bases, with 12 bases left between them. Germline V gene data show CDR1 as SQVTM and CDR2 as ANQGSEA. CDR3 size: 12 residues. The CDR3 nucleotides read TGCAGCGGCGGCCTCGGAAACAATGAGCAGTTCTTC. Its protein is CSGGLGNNEQFF.

This chain links TRBV12-3 or TRBV12-4 with TRBJ1-2, with unresolved D. This CDR3 is 14 amino acids long. Deletions cut 1 base from V and 5 bases from J, with 11 bases between. CDR3 in DNA: TGTGCCAGCAGTTTAGACGGGCGGACTTATGGCTACACCTTC. It encodes CASSLDGRTYGYTF.

In nucleotides, the CDR3 is TGTGCCAGCAGCCAGGCTAGCGGCGGGCAGTTCTTC. This codes for CASSQASGGQFF. This rearrangement joins TRBV3-1 to TRBJ2-1, with 7 bases that match TRBD2. Germline V gives CDR1 LGHDT, CDR2 YNNKEL (reference sequence). J lost 12 bases, V lost 3 bases, and 5 bases had no gene match. This CDR3 has 12 residues.

This chain uses TRBV2 with TRBJ2-3; 10 positions agree with TRBD2. Looked up from germline, CDR1 is SNHLY and CDR2 is FYNNEI. The CDR3 runs 15 residues. J lost 1 base, V lost 7 bases, and 5 bases had no gene match. CDR3: CASTSGTSGTDTQYF. CDR3 coding DNA: TGTGCCAGCACTTCCGGGACTAGCGGCACAGATACGCAGTATTTT.

This clonotype occurred many times. The rearrangement uses TRBV12-3 or TRBV12-4 and TRBJ1-2; maybe TRBD1 (5 bases). This CDR3 comprises 16 residues. With 1 base removed from V and 4 bases from J, the gap between germline ends came to 16 bases. This chain's CDR3 is CASSLGERGSLYGYTF. As DNA, the CDR3 is TGTGCCAGCAGTTTAGGAGAGAGGGGATCTCTCTATGGCTACACCTTC.

This clonotype came up many times. The genes are TRBV5-1 and TRBJ1-2; 10 nucleotides agree with TRBD1. The germline V gene encodes CDR1 SGHRS and CDR2 YFSETQ. V was pared by 4 bases and J by 4 bases, with 7 bases of the junction left unmatched. The CDR3 has 15 residues. The DNA of the CDR3 is TGCGCCAGCAGCCCCGAGACAGGGGGCGGCTATGGCTACACCTTC. The encoded protein is CASSPETGGGYGYTF.

The chain recombines TRBV28 with TRBJ1-2; D is undetermined. Looked up from germline, CDR1 is MDHEN and CDR2 is SYDVKM. This CDR3 region has 14 residues. V was cut by 6 bases and J by 4 bases, with 15 bases left in between. The CDR3 is CASSSPGVSYGYTF. As DNA, the CDR3 is TGTGCCAGCAGCTCGCCAGGCGTAAGCTATGGCTACACCTTC.

The genes are TRBV24-1 and TRBJ2-1, with 7 bases identical to TRBD2. Trimming cost V 8 bases and J 4 bases; bases outside gene matches: 10. Germline CDR1 reads KGHDR; CDR2 reads SFDVKD. This CDR3 spans 15 amino acids. CDR3 residues: CATTPGGAGYNEQFF. The CDR3 DNA reads TGTGCCACCACCCCCGGGGGAGCGGGGTACAATGAGCAGTTCTTC.

This clonotype was seen ten or more times. The chain joins TRBV9 to TRBJ2-3, with 11 nucleotides matching TRBD2. This CDR3 has 15 amino acids. CDR1 is SGDLS and CDR2 is YYNGEE in the germline V gene. V shed 6 bases and J 2 bases; nucleotides not matched to a gene: 5. This CDR3 reads CASTSSGGFTDTQYF. The CDR3 bases are TGTGCCAGCACCTCTAGCGGGGGGTTCACAGATACGCAGTATTTT. The whole variable domain, remainder taken from reference TRBV9 and TRBJ2-3, is DSGVTQTPKHLITATGQRVTLRCSPRSGDLSVYWYQQSLDQGLQFLIQYYNGEERAKGNILERFSAQQFPDLHSELNLSSLELGDSALYFCASTSSGGFTDTQYFGPGTRLTVL.

This clonotype showed up many times. The gene calls are TRBV7-2 and TRBJ1-2; 9 bases are a match to TRBD1. V gave up 1 base and J gave up 5 bases; unmatched junction bases: 5. Germline CDR1 is SGHTA and CDR2 is FQGNSA. The CDR3 has 15 residues. The CDR3: CASSLVTGGLYGYTF. In DNA form, the CDR3 reads TGTGCCAGCAGCTTAGTGACAGGGGGACTATATGGCTACACCTTC.

About this clonotype: One end of the junction varies from germline; a read error may be responsible. The chain joins TRBV7-9 to TRBJ2-7, with 7 bases that match TRBD1. Germline CDR1 is SEHNR and CDR2 is FQNEAQ (reference sequence). The CDR3 spans 12 residues. The CDR3 coding sequence is TGTGTCAGCAGCTTAGGGGGCGGCGAGCAGTACTTC. This codes for CVSSLGGGEQYF.

Ten or more counts support this clonotype. The chain couples TRBV11-2 to TRBJ2-1, with 9 bases that match TRBD1. This CDR3 is 17 amino acids long. Trimming took 0 bases from V and 7 from J; bases not matched to a gene: 10. Germline loops: CDR1 SGHAT, CDR2 FQNNGV. CDR3 sequence: CASSLDRRTGDRNEQFF. The CDR3 DNA reads as TGTGCCAGCAGCTTAGATCGTAGGACAGGGGATAGGAATGAGCAGTTCTTC.

At least ten counts were recorded for this clonotype. V is TRBV6-5 and J is TRBJ2-2; 7 bases are shared with TRBD2. Germline V gene sequence: CDR1 MNHEY, CDR2 SVGAGI. Germline trimming cut 10 bases from V and 4 bases from J; bases unmatched to any gene: 21. The CDR3 has 18 amino acids. The CDR3 DNA follows: TGTGCCACCCAGTTAGGAGGGGTTGGCGGGAGCGGCACCGGGGAGCTGTTTTTT. Protein: CATQLGGVGGSGTGELFF.

This clonotype has only a few counts. In nucleotides, the CDR3 is TGTGCCAGCAGTCCCCAGCTGGGGAACAATGAGCAGTTCTTC. Translation: CASSPQLGNNEQFF. V and J are TRBV6-2 or TRBV6-3 and TRBJ2-1, with D unresolved. Germline V CDR1 and CDR2: MNHEY, SVGEGT. The CDR3 covers 14 residues. Trimming stripped 5 bases from V and 5 bases from J, with 13 bases between.

This clonotype was seen ten or more times. This rearrangement joins TRBV29-1 to TRBJ2-7; 7 nucleotides align to TRBD1. The CDR3 loop spans 11 amino acids. Unmatched junction bases numbered 4, after V lost 7 bases and J lost 4 bases. Germline lookup yields CDR1 SQVTM and CDR2 ANQGSEA. In nucleotides, the CDR3 is TGCAGCGGGGGACAGATATACGAGCAGTACTTC. Translated: CSGGQIYEQYF.

This clonotype was found many times. V and J are TRBV12-3 or TRBV12-4 and TRBJ1-1; D is possibly TRBD1 (5 bases). Trimming pared 2 bases from V and 5 bases from J, leaving 18 bases between. This CDR3 contains 16 residues. The CDR3 region is CASSLLSGAGRTEAFF. The CDR3 bases are TGTGCCAGCAGTTTACTCTCCGGGGCAGGGAGGACTGAAGCTTTCTTT.

The chain joins TRBV20-1 to TRBJ1-5; D perhaps matches TRBD1 (5 bases). The CDR3 sequence is 15 residues long. Trimming cost V 1 base and J 6 bases, with 16 bases left between them. CDR1 DFQATT and CDR2 SNEGSKA come from the germline V gene (reference sequence). The CDR3, as DNA: TGCAGTGCTAGAGCACTTACAGGTTGGAGTCAGCCCCAGCATTTT. Translation: CSARALTGWSQPQHF.

This clonotype occurred many times. V usage is TRBV11-1 and J usage is TRBJ1-4, with D possibly being TRBD1 (6 bases). Looked up from germline, CDR1 is SGHAT and CDR2 is FQDESV (reference sequence). Trimming shortened V by 1 base and J by 7 bases, and 22 bases separated the two germline ends. The CDR3 length is 18 residues. The CDR3, as DNA: TGTGCCAGCAGCTTAGAGAGGAGGGGGGGCTCAAGGAGTGAAAAACTGTTTTTT. It yields the protein CASSLERRGGSRSEKLFF.

This clonotype was seen more than once but under ten times. The genes are TRBV30 and TRBJ2-7, with D perhaps TRBD1 or TRBD2 (6 bases each). Germline-derived CDR1 and CDR2 are GTSNPN and SVGIG (reference sequence). The CDR3 contains 13 residues. V shed 5 bases and J shed 0 bases, with 11 bases lying between them. CDR3 bases: TGTGCCTGGGGACTACAGGGCTCCTACGAGCAGTACTTC. Its protein product is CAWGLQGSYEQYF.

This clonotype was observed many times. This chain links TRBV12-3 or TRBV12-4 with TRBJ1-4; D is ambiguous. This CDR3 region has 13 residues. V lost 8 bases and J lost 4, with 11 bases in between. CDR3 bases: TGTGCCAGCGGGTCCCTGCTTAATGAAAAACTGTTTTTT. Translated: CASGSLLNEKLFF.

At least ten counts were recorded for this clonotype. The chain joins TRBV29-1 to TRBJ2-2; TRBD1 matches 10 bases. The ends lost 4 bases at V and 5 bases at J; junction bases unmatched: 4. CDR3 length: 14 amino acids. The germline V gene has CDR1 SQVTM and CDR2 ANQGSEA. CDR3 DNA: TGCAGCGTTGGTAGGGACAGGGGTACCGGGGAGCTGTTTTTT. The encoded protein is CSVGRDRGTGELFF.

The table lists this clonotype with a few counts. The V gene is TRBV7-2, the J gene TRBJ2-7, with 7 nucleotides matching TRBD1. The V gene's germline CDR1 is SGHTA and CDR2 FQGNSA. V was pared by 5 bases and J by 9 bases, with 7 bases of the junction left unmatched. The CDR3 spans 12 residues. The CDR3 region has the DNA TGTGCCAGCAGCCCGACAGGGTGGTGGCAGTACTTC. This encodes CASSPTGWWQYF.

The V gene is TRBV25-1, the J gene TRBJ2-1; D tentatively reads TRBD1 or TRBD2 (5 bases each). Germline V gene lookup returns CDR1 MGHDK and CDR2 SYGVNS. V lost 6 bases and J 9 bases, leaving 18 bases between the germline ends. There are 14 residues in the CDR3. The CDR3 coding sequence is TGTGCCAGCAGGGCAGGGTGGGGGTTCGGTGAGCAGTTCTTC. This gives the protein CASRAGWGFGEQFF. The full variable domain, its missing parts supplied by reference TRBV25-1 and TRBJ2-1, is EADIYQTPRYLVIGTGKKITLECSQTMGHDKMYWYQQDPGMELHLIHYSYGVNSTEKGDLSSESTVSRIRTEHFPLTLESARPSHTSQYLCASRAGWGFGEQFFGPGTRLTVL.

This clonotype was seen ten or more times. The chain carries TRBV28 and TRBJ2-7; 8 bases are shared with TRBD2. This CDR3 contains 13 residues. With 2 bases clipped from V and 7 bases from J, the junction kept 4 bases outside the gene matches. The germline gives CDR1 MDHEN, CDR2 SYDVKM. The chain's CDR3 is CASSLLGLVEQYF. The CDR3 DNA reads as TGTGCCAGCAGTTTACTGGGACTAGTAGAGCAGTACTTC. Looking up the rest from reference TRBV28 and TRBJ2-7 gives the full variable domain: DVKVTQSSRYLVKRTGEKVFLECVQDMDHENMFWYRQDPGLGLRLIYFSYDVKMKEKGDIPEGYSVSREKKERFSLILESASTNQTSMYLCASSLLGLVEQYFGPGTRLTVT.

Only a few counts were recorded for this clonotype. V gene TRBV12-3 or TRBV12-4 combines with J gene TRBJ2-1; TRBD1 or TRBD2 may be the D gene (5 bases each). Trimming removed 5 bases at V and 8 bases at J, with 22 bases between. This CDR3 spans 16 amino acids. DNA of the CDR3: TGTGCCAGCAGTGGGACGGGCCGACGTGTTCGCGATGAGCAGTTCTTC. This encodes CASSGTGRRVRDEQFF.

This clonotype was detected only once. This chain links TRBV7-6 with TRBJ1-1; 8 bases fit TRBD1. This CDR3 region has 16 residues. Germline CDR1 and CDR2: SGHVS and FNYEAQ. The V gene end was trimmed by 5 bases and the J gene end by 1 base; junction bases not matched to a gene: 9. The CDR3 nucleotides read TGTGCCAGCAGCCCCCGCTCGGGACAGGCGAACACTGAAGCTTTCTTT. This codes for CASSPRSGQANTEAFF.

This clonotype appeared a few times. The chain joins TRBV7-2 to TRBJ1-6; the D gene is possibly TRBD1 (6 bases). The CDR3 has 15 residues. Germline CDR1 SGHTA, CDR2 FQGNSA. V shed 7 bases and J shed 6 bases, with 16 bases lying between them. This CDR3 is CASKIPGHSNSPLHF. The CDR3 region has the DNA TGTGCCAGCAAAATACCGGGACACTCTAATTCACCCCTCCACTTT.

This clonotype was picked up many times. This chain joins TRBV20-1 and TRBJ2-2; 10 bases fit TRBD2. Germline-derived CDR1 and CDR2 are DFQATT and SNEGSKA (reference sequence). This CDR3 is 16 amino acids long. Trimming removed 0 bases from V and 5 bases from J; junction bases left unmatched: 6. The chain's CDR3 is CSARDSRTSGTGELFF. The CDR3 DNA sequence: TGCAGTGCTAGAGACTCTAGGACTAGCGGAACCGGGGAGCTGTTTTTT.